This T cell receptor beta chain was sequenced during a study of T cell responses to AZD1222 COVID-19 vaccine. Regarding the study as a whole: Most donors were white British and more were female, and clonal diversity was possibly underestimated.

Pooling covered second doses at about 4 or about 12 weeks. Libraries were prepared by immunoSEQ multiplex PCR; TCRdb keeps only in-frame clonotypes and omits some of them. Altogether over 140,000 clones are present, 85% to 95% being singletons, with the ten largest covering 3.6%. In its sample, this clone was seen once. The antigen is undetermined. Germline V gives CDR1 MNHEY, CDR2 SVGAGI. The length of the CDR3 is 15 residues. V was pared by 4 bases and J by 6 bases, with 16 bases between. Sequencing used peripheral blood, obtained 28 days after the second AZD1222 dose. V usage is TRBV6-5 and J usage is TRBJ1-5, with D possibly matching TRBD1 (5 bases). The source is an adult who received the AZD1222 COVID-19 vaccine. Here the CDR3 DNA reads TGTGCCAGCAGTTTGTTCGAGGGGTTTGGTCAGCCCCAGCATTTT. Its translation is CASSLFEGFGQPQHF.